A single sample is the source of the 22 T cell receptor beta chains below, sequenced in a study of cytomegalovirus exposure and HLA in healthy donors. Primers: 60 Vbeta forward and 13 Jbeta reverse. The assay was immunoSEQ multiplex PCR, and TCRdb's table has in-frame clones only and misses some. The repertoire holds more than 110,000 clones, with approximately 70% as singletons. The material sequenced was PBMCs. The receptors derive from a woman aged 55-69 years in good health and CMV-seropositive.

The genes are TRBV19 and TRBJ1-4; D unresolved. The CDR3 is 15 residues long. V was cut by 6 bases and J by 0 bases, with 11 bases left in between. CDR1 is LNHDA and CDR2 is SQIVND in the germline V gene (reference sequence). The chain's CDR3 is CASRPQGATNEKLFF. Written as DNA, the CDR3 is TGTGCCAGTAGACCTCAAGGAGCAACTAATGAAAAACTGTTTTTT.

This chain joins TRBV10-3 and TRBJ2-2, with TRBD2 matching over 9 bases. The J segment lost 4 bases and the V segment lost 0 bases, leaving 6 bases of the junction unmatched. The CDR3 length is 17 residues. The germline V gene has CDR1 ENHRY and CDR2 SYGVKD. CDR3 sequence: CAISESRGGRATGELFF. The CDR3 DNA reads TGTGCCATCAGTGAGTCGAGGGGCGGGAGGGCCACCGGGGAGCTGTTTTTT.

This rearrangement joins TRBV10-3 to TRBJ2-2; TRBD1 aligns across 7 bases. Trimming at V came to 10 bases and at J to 0 bases, leaving 2 bases not matched to a gene. CDR1 ENHRY and CDR2 SYGVKD come from the germline V gene. The CDR3 totals 13 residues. The chain's CDR3 is CATGQPNTGELFF. CDR3 nucleotide sequence: TGTGCCACGGGACAGCCGAACACCGGGGAGCTGTTTTTT.

This clone was counted a few times. This rearrangement joins TRBV7-2 to TRBJ1-4, with D tentatively TRBD1 (6 bases). From germline, CDR1 is SGHTA and CDR2 FQGNSA. CDR3 length: 14 residues. Trimming cost V 3 bases and J 5 bases, with 10 bases left between them. The CDR3 sequence is CASSFGGVNEKLFF. In DNA form, the CDR3 reads TGTGCCAGCAGCTTTGGGGGCGTGAATGAAAAACTGTTTTTT.

CDR3 in DNA: TGTGCCAGCAGCTTAGATCTAGAAGCCAATGAGCAGTTCTTC. This codes for CASSLDLEANEQFF. The V and J genes are TRBV11-3 and TRBJ2-1; no clear D. V was trimmed by 0 bases and J by 6 bases, leaving 9 bases between them. The CDR3 is 14 residues long. Germline-derived CDR1 and CDR2 are SGHNT and YENEEA. The whole variable domain, remainder taken from reference TRBV11-3 and TRBJ2-1, is EAGVVQSPRYKIIEKKQPVAFWCNPISGHNTLYWYLQNLGQGPELLIRYENEEAVDDSQLPKDRFSAERLKGVDSTLKIQPAELGDSAVYLCASSLDLEANEQFFGPGTRLTVL.

This clone was found once. The chain combines TRBV2 with TRBJ1-5, with D possibly matching TRBD1 (6 bases). The germline CDR1 and CDR2 sequences are SNHLY and FYNNEI. This CDR3 contains 14 residues. The V and J ends lost 5 bases and 3 bases respectively, with 11 bases between them. CDR3: CASSPDRSNQPQHF. The CDR3 DNA reads as TGTGCCAGCAGTCCAGACAGGTCCAATCAGCCCCAGCATTTT.

The V call is TRBV28, the J call TRBJ2-3; tentatively, D is TRBD2 (5 bases). CDR3 length equals 15 residues. Germline V lookup: CDR1 MDHEN, CDR2 SYDVKM. V was trimmed by 1 base and J by 0 bases, leaving 8 bases between them. The DNA of the CDR3 is TGTGCCAGCAGTTTATCCGGGATTAGCACAGATACGCAGTATTTT. Translation gives CASSLSGISTDTQYF.

This clone has more than one count but fewer than ten. The rearrangement links TRBV9 to TRBJ1-2; 9 nucleotides align to TRBD1. From germline, CDR1 is SGDLS and CDR2 YYNGEE. The CDR3 length is 15 residues. J was trimmed by 6 bases and V by 3 bases; bases with no gene match: 9. The CDR3 here is CASSARDRALDGYTF. CDR3 nucleotides: TGTGCCAGCAGCGCCCGGGACAGGGCATTGGATGGCTACACCTTC. Supplemented by reference TRBV9 and TRBJ1-2, the full variable domain reads DSGVTQTPKHLITATGQRVTLRCSPRSGDLSVYWYQQSLDQGLQFLIQYYNGEERAKGNILERFSAQQFPDLHSELNLSSLELGDSALYFCASSARDRALDGYTFGSGTRLTVV.

V usage is TRBV6-1 and J usage is TRBJ2-3; no reliable D call. Germline CDR1 MNHNS, CDR2 SASEGT. V was trimmed by 4 bases and J by 4 bases, leaving 15 bases between them. The CDR3 loop spans 15 amino acids. This CDR3 is CASSVNPLSADTQYF. DNA for the CDR3: TGTGCCAGCAGTGTAAACCCGTTGAGCGCAGATACGCAGTATTTT.

J is TRBJ1-1 and V is TRBV28; possibly TRBD1 for D (6 bases). The V gene's germline CDR1 is MDHEN and CDR2 SYDVKM. Trimming removed 6 bases from V and 11 bases from J, with 13 bases in between. The CDR3 extends over 11 amino acids. CDR3: CASSTGLGAFF. Here the CDR3 DNA reads TGTGCCAGCAGCACAGGGCTTGGTGCTTTCTTT. Looking up the rest from reference TRBV28 and TRBJ1-1 gives the full variable domain: DVKVTQSSRYLVKRTGEKVFLECVQDMDHENMFWYRQDPGLGLRLIYFSYDVKMKEKGDIPEGYSVSREKKERFSLILESASTNQTSMYLCASSTGLGAFFGQGTRLTVV.

This rearrangement joins TRBV9 to TRBJ2-5, with a weak D call TRBD2 (5 bases). The CDR3 runs to 14 residues. CDR1 and CDR2 from the germline V gene are SGDLS and YYNGEE. V lost 0 bases to trimming and J lost 4 bases, with 10 bases between them. CDR3 in amino acids: CASSVGTGRETQYF. The CDR3 nucleotides are TGTGCCAGCAGCGTAGGGACGGGAAGAGAGACCCAGTACTTC.

The chain has TRBV28 and TRBJ1-5; 8 nucleotides line up with TRBD1. The CDR3 totals 15 residues. Per the germline V gene, CDR1 is MDHEN and CDR2 is SYDVKM. V was pared by 4 bases and J by 3 bases, with 5 bases of the junction left unmatched. CDR3 nucleotides: TGTGCCAGCAGTTCGGACAGGGTCCACAATCAGCCCCAGCATTTT. It encodes CASSSDRVHNQPQHF.

The V and J genes are TRBV6-5 and TRBJ2-1; TRBD1 aligns across 9 bases. Trimming cost V 5 bases and J 6 bases; bases outside gene matches: 5. There are 14 residues in the CDR3. The germline V gene encodes CDR1 MNHEY and CDR2 SVGAGI. Here the CDR3 reads CASSRQGGGNEQFF. CDR3 coding DNA: TGTGCCAGCAGTCGACAGGGGGGAGGCAATGAGCAGTTCTTC.

This chain links TRBV6-5 with TRBJ2-3, with no clear D. This CDR3 region has 13 residues. Trimming shortened V by 4 bases and J by 0 bases, and 5 bases separated the two germline ends. CDR1 is MNHEY and CDR2 is SVGAGI in the germline V gene. In DNA form, the CDR3 reads TGTGCCAGCAGTTTTTCTAGCACAGATACGCAGTATTTT. As protein: CASSFSSTDTQYF.

The chain couples TRBV9 to TRBJ1-5; D is possibly TRBD1 (6 bases). Trimming stripped 0 bases from V and 7 bases from J, with 17 bases between. The CDR3 is made up of 16 amino acids. Per germline, CDR1 SGDLS and CDR2 YYNGEE. The CDR3 DNA is TGTGCCAGCAGCGTAGACGGCAGGGGAGAAGGACAGCCCCAGCATTTT. It encodes CASSVDGRGEGQPQHF.

The genes are TRBV6-1 and TRBJ2-3; TRBD2 matches 8 bases. The J segment lost 5 bases and the V segment lost 5 bases, leaving 3 bases of the junction unmatched. This CDR3 contains 13 residues. CDR1 and CDR2 (germline): MNHNS, SASEGT. The CDR3 region is CASSSGSKDTQYF. CDR3 DNA: TGTGCCAGCAGTAGCGGGAGTAAAGATACGCAGTATTTT.

This clone appeared once. The germline gene is not matched at one end of the junction; a read error may be the cause. This chain connects TRBV7-9 to TRBJ2-7; TRBD2 agrees at 7 bases. The V gene's germline CDR1 is SEHNR and CDR2 FQNEAQ (reference sequence). This CDR3 comprises 12 residues. The CDR3 DNA is TGTTCCAGCAGCCCGGGAGGATACGAGCAGTACTTC. Its protein product is CSSSPGGYEQYF. The full variable domain, in which reference TRBV7-9 and TRBJ2-7 provide the parts outside the CDR3, is DTGVSQNPRHKITKRGQNVTFRCDPISEHNRLYWYRQTLGQGPEFLTYFQNEAQLEKSRLLSDRFSAERPKGSFSTLEIQRTEQGDSAMYLCSSSPGGYEQYFGPGTRLTVT.

The CDR3 sequence: CASGAGEWAMSGYTF. DNA of the CDR3: TGCGCCAGCGGGGCAGGGGAATGGGCTATGTCTGGCTACACCTTC. The gene calls are TRBV10-2 and TRBJ1-2; tentatively, D is TRBD1 (6 bases). The CDR3 consists of 15 residues. Germline V gene data show CDR1 as WSHSY and CDR2 as SAAADI. Trimming left V 8 bases short and J 7 bases short, with 23 bases between.

The chain uses TRBV6-5 and TRBJ1-5; 11 bases line up with TRBD1. J lost 7 bases, V lost 2 bases, and 1 base had no gene match. Germline V gene data show CDR1 as MNHEY and CDR2 as SVGAGI. The CDR3 loop spans 14 amino acids. The CDR3 here is CASSYGTGGQPQHF. The CDR3 DNA follows: TGTGCCAGCAGTTACGGGACAGGGGGACAGCCCCAGCATTTT.

The sample holds a few counts of this clone. The J gene is TRBJ2-5, the V gene TRBV18; D is possibly TRBD2 (6 bases). The end of the DNA aligns better with TRBJ2-7, so the J call may be wrong. Per germline, CDR1 KGHSH and CDR2 LQKENI. The CDR3 is made up of 13 amino acids. CDR3 sequence reads: CASSPAGKYEQYF. The CDR3 DNA is TGTGCCAGCTCACCTGCGGGGAAGTACGAGCAGTACTTC.

This rearrangement joins TRBV6-1 to TRBJ1-3; D is unclear. Trimming removed 8 bases from V and 0 bases from J, with 8 bases in between. This CDR3 is built from 13 residues. Per germline, CDR1 MNHNS and CDR2 SASEGT. The CDR3 region is CASREYSGNTIYF. CDR3 nucleotides: TGTGCCAGCCGAGAATACTCTGGAAACACCATATATTTT.

This chain links TRBV5-1 with TRBJ2-3, with D possibly matching TRBD1 (6 bases). Germline values: CDR1 SGHRS, CDR2 YFSETQ. This CDR3 comprises 14 residues. V shed 0 bases and J shed 1 base, with 6 bases lying between them. CDR3 bases: TGCGCCAGCAGCTTGGACAGGGGCACAGATACGCAGTATTTT. This translates into CASSLDRGTDTQYF.